This T cell receptor (beta chain) was documented in a study of T cell responses to AZD1222 COVID-19 vaccine. Study-level results: Nearly half of spike-specific TCRs reportedly go after variant regions that carry no mutations.

The repertoire was sequenced with immunoSEQ multiplex PCR; TCRdb's copy has only in-frame clones and lacks some. The profile shows around 150,000 clones, roughly 82% of them singletons. Of note for this clone: The target antigen is unknown.

J was trimmed by 6 bases and V by 5 bases; bases with no gene match: 10. Per the germline V gene, CDR1 is SGHTA and CDR2 is FQGTGA. This CDR3 contains 15 residues. This clonotype was sampled from an adult in good health. The starting material was peripheral blood, obtained on day 0 of AZD1222 vaccination. J is TRBJ1-2 and V is TRBV7-3, with 9 bases that match TRBD1. For the CDR3, the DNA is TGTGCCAGCAGCGAACAGGGGGCGCGGGGTGATGGCTACACCTTC. Protein product: CASSEQGARGDGYTF.